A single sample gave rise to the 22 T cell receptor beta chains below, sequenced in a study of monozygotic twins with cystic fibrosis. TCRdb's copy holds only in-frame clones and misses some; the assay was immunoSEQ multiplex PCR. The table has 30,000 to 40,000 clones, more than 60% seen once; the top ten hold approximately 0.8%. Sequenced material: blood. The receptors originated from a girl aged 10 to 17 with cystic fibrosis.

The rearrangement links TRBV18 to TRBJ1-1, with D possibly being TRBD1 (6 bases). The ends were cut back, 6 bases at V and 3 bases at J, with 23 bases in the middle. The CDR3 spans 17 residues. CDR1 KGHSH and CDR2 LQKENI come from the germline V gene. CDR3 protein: CASSRSTGWGEHTEAFF. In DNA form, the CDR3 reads TGTGCCAGCTCCCGCTCGACAGGTTGGGGCGAGCACACTGAAGCTTTCTTT.

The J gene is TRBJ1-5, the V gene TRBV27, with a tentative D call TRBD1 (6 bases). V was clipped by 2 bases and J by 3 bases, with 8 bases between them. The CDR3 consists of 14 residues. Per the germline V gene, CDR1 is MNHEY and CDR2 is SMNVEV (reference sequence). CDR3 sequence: CASSLGGHNQPQHF. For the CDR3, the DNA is TGTGCCAGCAGTTTAGGGGGGCACAATCAGCCCCAGCATTTT.

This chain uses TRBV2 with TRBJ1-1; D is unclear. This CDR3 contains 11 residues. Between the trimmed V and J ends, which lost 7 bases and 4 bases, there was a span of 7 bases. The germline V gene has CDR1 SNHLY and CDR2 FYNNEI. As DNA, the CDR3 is TGTGCCAGCACGGTGGGCACTGAAGCTTTCTTT. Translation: CASTVGTEAFF.

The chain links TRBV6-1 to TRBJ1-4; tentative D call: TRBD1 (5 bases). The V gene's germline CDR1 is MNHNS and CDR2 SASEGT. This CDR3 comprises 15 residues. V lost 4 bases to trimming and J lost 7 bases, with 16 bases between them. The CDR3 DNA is TGTGCCAGCAGTGTAAGCGTCAGGGAAGGTGAAAAACTGTTTTTT. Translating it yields CASSVSVREGEKLFF.

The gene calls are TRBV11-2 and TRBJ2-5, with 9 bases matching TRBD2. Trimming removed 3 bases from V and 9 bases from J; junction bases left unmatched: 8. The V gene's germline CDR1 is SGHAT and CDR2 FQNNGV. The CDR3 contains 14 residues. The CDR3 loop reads CASSLREGSGSQYF. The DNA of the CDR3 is TGTGCCAGCAGCTTGCGGGAGGGGTCGGGGTCCCAGTACTTC.

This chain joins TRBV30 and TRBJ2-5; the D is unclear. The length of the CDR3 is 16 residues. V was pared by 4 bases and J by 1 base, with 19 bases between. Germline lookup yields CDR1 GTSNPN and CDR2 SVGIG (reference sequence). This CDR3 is CAWKGWKARTQETQYF. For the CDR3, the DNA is TGTGCCTGGAAAGGGTGGAAAGCGAGAACCCAAGAGACCCAGTACTTC.

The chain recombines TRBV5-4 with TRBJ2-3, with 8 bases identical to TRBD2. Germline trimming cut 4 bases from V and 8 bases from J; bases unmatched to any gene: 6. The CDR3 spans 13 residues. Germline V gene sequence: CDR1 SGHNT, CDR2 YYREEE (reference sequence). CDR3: CASSRAGEGTQYF. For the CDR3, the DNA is TGTGCCAGCAGCCGAGCGGGAGAGGGTACGCAGTATTTT.

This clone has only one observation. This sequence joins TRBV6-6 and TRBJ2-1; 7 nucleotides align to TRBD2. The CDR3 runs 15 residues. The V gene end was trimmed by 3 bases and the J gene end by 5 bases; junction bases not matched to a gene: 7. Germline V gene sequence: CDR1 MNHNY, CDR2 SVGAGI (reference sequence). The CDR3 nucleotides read TGTGCCAGCAGTTATGATGCGGGAGCCCACAATGAGCAGTTCTTC. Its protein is CASSYDAGAHNEQFF.

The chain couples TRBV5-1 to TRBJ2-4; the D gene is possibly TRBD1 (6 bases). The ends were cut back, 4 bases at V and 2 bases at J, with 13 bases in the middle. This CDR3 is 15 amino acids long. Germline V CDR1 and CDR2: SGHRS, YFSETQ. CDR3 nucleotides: TGCGCCAGCAGCGGCGACAGGCGGACCAAAAACATTCAGTACTTC. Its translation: CASSGDRRTKNIQYF.

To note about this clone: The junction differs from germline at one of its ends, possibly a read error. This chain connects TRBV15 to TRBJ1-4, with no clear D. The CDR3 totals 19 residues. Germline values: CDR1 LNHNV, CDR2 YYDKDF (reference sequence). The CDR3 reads CATSRDLGRTAGRGGSGIF. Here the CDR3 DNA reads TGTGCCACCAGCAGAGATCTAGGGAGAACCGCGGGCCGCGGAGGGAGCGGGATTTTT.

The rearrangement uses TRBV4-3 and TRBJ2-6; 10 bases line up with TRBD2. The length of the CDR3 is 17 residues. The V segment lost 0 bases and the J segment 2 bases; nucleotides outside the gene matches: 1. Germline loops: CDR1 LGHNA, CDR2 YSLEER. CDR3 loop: CASSQESGRAGANVLTF. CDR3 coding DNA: TGCGCCAGCAGCCAAGAAAGCGGGAGGGCTGGGGCCAACGTCCTGACTTTC.

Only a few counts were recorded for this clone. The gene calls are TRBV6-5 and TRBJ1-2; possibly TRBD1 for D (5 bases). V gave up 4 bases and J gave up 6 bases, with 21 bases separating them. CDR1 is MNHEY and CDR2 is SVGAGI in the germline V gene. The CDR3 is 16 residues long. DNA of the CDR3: TGTGCCAGCAGTTCCCAGGCAGGGCGGCGTAGTCATGGCTACACCTTC. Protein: CASSSQAGRRSHGYTF.

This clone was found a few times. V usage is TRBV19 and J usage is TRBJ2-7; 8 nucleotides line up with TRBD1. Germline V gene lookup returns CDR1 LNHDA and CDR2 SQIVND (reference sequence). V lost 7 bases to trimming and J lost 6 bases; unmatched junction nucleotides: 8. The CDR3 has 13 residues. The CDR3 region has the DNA TGTGCCAGTACCTCCAGGACAGGGCTCGAGCAGTACTTC. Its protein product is CASTSRTGLEQYF.

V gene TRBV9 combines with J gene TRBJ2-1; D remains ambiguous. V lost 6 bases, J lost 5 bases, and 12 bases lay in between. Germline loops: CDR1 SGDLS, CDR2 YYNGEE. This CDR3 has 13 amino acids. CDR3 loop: CASKPPENNEQFF. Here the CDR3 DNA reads TGTGCCAGCAAGCCCCCGGAAAACAATGAGCAGTTCTTC. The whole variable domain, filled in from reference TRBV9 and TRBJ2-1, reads DSGVTQTPKHLITATGQRVTLRCSPRSGDLSVYWYQQSLDQGLQFLIQYYNGEERAKGNILERFSAQQFPDLHSELNLSSLELGDSALYFCASKPPENNEQFFGPGTRLTVL.

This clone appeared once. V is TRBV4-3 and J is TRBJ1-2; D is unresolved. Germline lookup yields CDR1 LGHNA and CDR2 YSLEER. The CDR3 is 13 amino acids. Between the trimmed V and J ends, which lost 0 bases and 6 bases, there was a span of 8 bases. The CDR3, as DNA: TGCGCCAGCAGCCAAGAAGGCGCTAATGGCTACACCTTC. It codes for CASSQEGANGYTF.

The CDR3 region is CASSYRGALNQPQHF. In DNA form, the CDR3 reads TGTGCCAGCAGCTATAGGGGGGCCCTCAATCAGCCCCAGCATTTT. The chain has TRBV7-6 and TRBJ1-5; possibly TRBD1 for D (6 bases). Germline CDR1 is SGHVS and CDR2 is FNYEAQ. The V and J ends lost 4 bases and 3 bases respectively, with 13 bases between them. This CDR3 has 15 amino acids.

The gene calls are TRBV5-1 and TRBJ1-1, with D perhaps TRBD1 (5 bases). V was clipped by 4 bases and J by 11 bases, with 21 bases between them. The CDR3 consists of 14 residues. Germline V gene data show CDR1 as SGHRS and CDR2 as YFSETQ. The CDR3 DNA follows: TGCGCCAGCAGCCCTGGAGACAGTTATTTAACGGCTTTCTTT. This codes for CASSPGDSYLTAFF.

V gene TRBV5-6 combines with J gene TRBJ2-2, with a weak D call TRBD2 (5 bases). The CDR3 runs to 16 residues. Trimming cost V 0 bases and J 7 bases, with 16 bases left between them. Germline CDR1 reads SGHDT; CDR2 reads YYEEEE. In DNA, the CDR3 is TGTGCCAGCAGCTTGGGAGGAGCGGAAATTGGCGGGGAGCTGTTTTTT. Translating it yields CASSLGGAEIGGELFF. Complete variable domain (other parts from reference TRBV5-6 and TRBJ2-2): DAGVTQSPTHLIKTRGQQVTLRCSPKSGHDTVSWYQQALGQGPQFIFQYYEEEERQRGNFPDRFSGHQFPNYSSELNVNALLLGDSALYLCASSLGGAEIGGELFFGEGSRLTVL.

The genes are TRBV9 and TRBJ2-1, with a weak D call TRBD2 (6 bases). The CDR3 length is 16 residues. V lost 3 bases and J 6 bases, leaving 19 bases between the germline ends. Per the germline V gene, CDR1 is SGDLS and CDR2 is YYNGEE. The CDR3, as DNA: TGTGCCAGCAGCGCCGTTCCGGGGGACGGGGGCAATGAGCAGTTCTTC. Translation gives CASSAVPGDGGNEQFF.

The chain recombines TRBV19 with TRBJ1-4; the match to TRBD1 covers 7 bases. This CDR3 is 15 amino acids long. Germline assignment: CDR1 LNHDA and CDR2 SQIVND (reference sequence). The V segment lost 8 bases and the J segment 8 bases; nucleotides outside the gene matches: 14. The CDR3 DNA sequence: TGTGCCAGTCGCGGGCGAACAGGGGTTGGCGAAAAACTGTTTTTT. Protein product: CASRGRTGVGEKLFF. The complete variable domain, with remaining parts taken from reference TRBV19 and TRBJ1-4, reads DGGITQSPKYLFRKEGQNVTLSCEQNLNHDAMYWYRQDPGQGLRLIYYSQIVNDFQKGDIAEGYSVSREKKESFPLTVTSAQKNPTAFYLCASRGRTGVGEKLFFGSGTQLSVL.

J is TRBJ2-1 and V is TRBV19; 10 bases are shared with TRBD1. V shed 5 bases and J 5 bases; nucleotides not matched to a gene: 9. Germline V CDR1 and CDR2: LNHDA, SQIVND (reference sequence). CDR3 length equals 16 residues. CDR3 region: CASSRLGTGADNEQFF. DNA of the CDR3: TGTGCCAGTAGTCGTCTAGGGACAGGGGCAGACAATGAGCAGTTCTTC. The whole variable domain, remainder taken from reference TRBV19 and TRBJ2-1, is DGGITQSPKYLFRKEGQNVTLSCEQNLNHDAMYWYRQDPGQGLRLIYYSQIVNDFQKGDIAEGYSVSREKKESFPLTVTSAQKNPTAFYLCASSRLGTGADNEQFFGPGTRLTVL.

CDR3 DNA sequence: TGTGCCAGCAAGGACAGGGGGTTCACTGAAGCTTTCTTT. As protein: CASKDRGFTEAFF. The chain recombines TRBV13 with TRBJ1-1; 10 nucleotides line up with TRBD1. V was pared by 7 bases and J by 4 bases, with 3 bases of the junction left unmatched. This CDR3 has 13 residues. Germline CDR1 and CDR2: PRHDT and FYEKMQ (reference sequence).